A selection of T cell receptor beta chains follows, all from one sample in a study of T cell repertoires in cytomegalovirus infection. TCRdb re-derived calls from the reads in MiXCR, one entry per CDR3 protein. This sample has a few hundred thousand distinct CDR3 sequences; over 35% occur once, and the top ten carry 40% to 60%. No antigen is known for these receptors. Sequencing was performed on cultured PBMCs, taken from culture after CMV antigen stimulation. The source of these receptors is a human donor in good health (CMV status not recorded). Some clones in this sample may be carry-over from other donors' samples. Each CDR3 is given with its conserved first and last residue.

TRBV6-5	TRBJ1-1	CASSYSWAVGNTEAFF
TRBV28	TRBJ2-5	CASSSGVGTQYF
TRBV4-1	TRBJ1-1	CASSPPHSNTEAFF
TRBV19	TRBJ2-1	CASRLGLAEFNEQFF
TRBV20-1	TRBJ1-2	CSAKYRAGNYGYTF
TRBV2	TRBJ2-7	CASRQGQGTAIGQYF
TRBV11-2	TRBJ1-5	CASSFPSSYSNQPQHF
TRBV6-2/TRBV6-3	TRBJ2-7	CASSYTPSYEQYF
TRBV7-8	TRBJ2-3	CASSLLALAGRIRTDTQYF
TRBV11-2	TRBJ2-3	CASSLNPLNTDTQYF
TRBV6-1	TRBJ1-5	CASSDAAGRMNQPQHF
TRBV12-3/TRBV12-4	TRBJ1-4	CASSLRGAGEKLFF
TRBV7-2	TRBJ2-3	CASSPAGMADTQYF
TRBV12-3/TRBV12-4	TRBJ2-2	CASSLPRLASGELFF
TRBV12-3/TRBV12-4	TRBJ1-4	CASSFLRGGLFF
TRBV18	TRBJ1-1	CASSDSWGVDTEAFF
TRBV20-1	TRBJ2-3	CSARVGRGYTDTQYF
TRBV10-3	TRBJ2-5	CAISETGEETQYF
TRBV25-1	TRBJ2-1	CASRDYTNEQFF
TRBV6-1	TRBJ1-4	CASGVLRTNEKLFF
TRBV7-9	TRBJ2-7	CASSSGVFSYEQYF
TRBV19	TRBJ1-5	CASKPSGTANQPQHF
TRBV7-2	TRBJ2-7	CASSETGRHEQYF
TRBV7-6	TRBJ2-5	CASSWTSGGAGETQYF
TRBV12-3/TRBV12-4	TRBJ1-4	CASRLLLGGNEKLFF
TRBV6-8	TRBJ1-6	CASTRQGFNSPLHF
TRBV19	TRBJ1-2	CASSKRSFYGYTF
TRBV11-2	TRBJ1-5	CASSLGFGLGNQPQHF
TRBV10-3	TRBJ1-2	CAISDNMFGYTF
TRBV20-1	TRBJ1-4	CSARPGTASPNEKLFF
TRBV12-3/TRBV12-4	TRBJ1-1	CASRETAKRTEAFF
TRBV6-1	TRBJ1-6	CASRPGTGYNSPLHF
TRBV5-6	TRBJ1-1	CASSLGQSRTEAFF
TRBV20-1	TRBJ2-1	CSAREEGTSVNEQFF
TRBV7-6	TRBJ1-4	CASSVAGTANEKLFF
TRBV18	TRBJ2-3	CASSPGTGGAAQYF
TRBV28	TRBJ2-5	CASSSYRAETQYF
TRBV6-6	TRBJ1-5	CASSRPGTGENSQPQHF
TRBV7-2	TRBJ2-3	CASSYSIRVGDTQYF
TRBV12-3/TRBV12-4	TRBJ2-2	CASILGLAGNTGELFF
TRBV7-2	TRBJ1-5	CASSPHTRQGNSNQPQHF
TRBV12-3/TRBV12-4	TRBJ1-2	CASSDTGVDGYTF
TRBV7-2	TRBJ1-3	CASSLRRNTIYF
TRBV12-3/TRBV12-4	TRBJ2-5	CASSLSRTSGETQYF
TRBV12-3/TRBV12-4	TRBJ2-7	CASSPGTSGGVPTEQYF
TRBV4-1	TRBJ2-1	CASSQAGTSGDYNEQFF